This T cell receptor beta chain was retrieved from a study of CD8 T cells in Susac syndrome. When the RNA was reverse transcribed, random hexamers were used with an input of 0.5 to 1 ug. TCR beta CDR3 was amplified by immunoSEQ multiplex PCR. This amplification extended across 54 Vbeta and 13 Jbeta segments. TCRdb recomputed calls from the immunoSEQ multiplex PCR reads with MiXCR, one row per CDR3 protein. The sample contains roughly 140,000 distinct CDR3 sequences, about 95% of which appear only once. Isolation of CD8+ and CD4+ T cells was performed negatively, whereas enrichment of TEMRA cells was done by FACS. Germline V lookup: CDR1 DFQATT, CDR2 SNEGSKA (reference sequence). Trimming stripped 3 bases from V and 8 bases from J, with 10 bases between. CDR3 size: 11 residues.

Sequencing was performed on CD4+ T cells from PBMCs. This chain uses TRBV20-1 with TRBJ1-2; D gene uncertain. The TCR originated in a human donor with Susac syndrome. The CDR3 reads CSASRPGGYTF. The CDR3 region has the DNA TGCAGTGCTAGTCGGCCAGGCGGCTACACCTTC.